This T cell receptor beta chain emerged from a study of blood T cells in healthy people across ages. Study-wide results and limits: Changes in expanded clonotypes were possibly confounded, as the CMV status of donors was unknown.

Total RNA, at least 6 micrograms per sample, was extracted from PBMCs. Primed by a sample-barcoded 5' primer and a J-beta primer mix, a second PCR proceeded for roughly 7 to 12 cycles. MiXCR was run by TCRdb on the 5' RACE reads, yielding one entry per CDR3 protein. The data contain about 720,000 distinct CDR3 sequences, 20% to 30% of them singletons. In germline, CDR1 is SEHNR, CDR2 FQNEAQ (reference sequence). The CDR3 is 15 residues long. V lost 4 bases, J lost 7 bases, and 12 bases stayed unmatched. Worth noting for this clonotype: As yet, its antigen is unknown.

The same sample was also used in a study of T cells of mothers and their children. Turning to that study: Per mother, over 9.5 million TCR beta CDR3 reads were obtained; per child, approximately 3.3 million. T cell clones that were persistent and microchimeric went undetected.

The chain joins TRBV7-9 to TRBJ1-2; 7 nucleotides agree with TRBD1. The source of this sequence is a boy aged 5-17 years in good health. The sample taken for sequencing was blood. The CDR3 reads CASSSRGGSFGGYTF. CDR3 in DNA: TGTGCCAGCAGCTCCAGGGGGGGCTCCTTCGGTGGCTACACCTTC. Full variable domain (remainder filled in from reference TRBV7-9 and TRBJ1-2): DTGVSQNPRHKITKRGQNVTFRCDPISEHNRLYWYRQTLGQGPEFLTYFQNEAQLEKSRLLSDRFSAERPKGSFSTLEIQRTEQGDSAMYLCASSSRGGSFGGYTFGSGTRLTVV.